The clone carrying this T cell receptor beta chain was recorded at least ten times. What it recognizes is unknown. MiXCR, run by TCRdb on the reads, gives a single entry per CDR3 protein. The repertoire holds 450,000 to 550,000 distinct CDR3 sequences, with about 15% as singletons. The data belong to a study of T cell repertoires in cytomegalovirus infection. Study at large: In public TCR beta signatures, there were indications of both CMV infection and matching HLA type. General observations from the study: The ex vivo response was dominated by HLA-C-restricted CMV-specific TCR beta clonotypes. Summed public TCR beta family frequency identified CMV carriers bearing the relevant HLA.

This TCR derives from a human donor in good health (CMV status not recorded). Some clones in this sample may be carry-over from other donors' samples. The sample taken for sequencing was CD8+ T cells from PBMCs.

The CDR3 spells CASSGPTDTQYF. In DNA, the CDR3 is TGTGCCAGCAGCGGACCCACAGATACGCAGTATTTT. The chain combines TRBV4-2 with TRBJ2-3; D is uncertain. From germline, CDR1 is LGHNA and CDR2 YNFKEQ. The CDR3 totals 12 residues. V dropped 5 bases and J dropped 2 bases, with 5 bases sitting between them.